This entry is about one TCR beta chain. Its antigen remains unknown. These data are taken from a study of shared clonotypes between healthy human individuals. Study-level points and caveats: Relative to memory subsets, naive subsets generally showed larger estimated richness. Blood was the sole source, and tissue repertoires probably differ. Sorted-subset sequencing, rarefaction showed, was incomplete despite large depth.

A split of CD4+ cells into CD45RA+ naive and CD45RA-negative memory subsets was performed. This CDR3 region has 16 residues. The J segment lost 0 bases and the V segment lost 5 bases, leaving 7 bases of the junction unmatched. CDR1 and CDR2 (germline): MNHEY, SMNVEV (reference sequence). Clones were read by immunoSEQ multiplex PCR, and TCRdb kept only the in-frame ones, dropping some. The sample yields about 600,000 clones, approximately 97% seen once. The clonotype was recovered from a woman aged 25 to 39 in good health. The J gene is TRBJ1-1, the V gene TRBV27; 9 nucleotides line up with TRBD1. The sample consisted of naive CD4+ T cells sorted from blood. Subset reported: CD45RA+ positively selected. In nucleotides, the CDR3 is TGTGCCAGCAGTATAGGACAGGGGAGGTTGAACACTGAAGCTTTCTTT. This encodes CASSIGQGRLNTEAFF.